These 26 T cell receptor beta chains were all obtained from the same sample, sequenced in a study of regulatory T cells in long-lasting Graves disease. Construction of TCR beta libraries relied on iRepertoire HTBI primers and on Arm-PCR targeting CDR3 regions. MiXCR, run by TCRdb on the multiplex PCR reads, gives a single entry per CDR3 protein. The data show about 310,000 distinct CDR3 sequences, roughly 18% seen once. The sample's time point: newly diagnosed GD, antithyroid drugs for less than 3 months. With RNA extracted from PBMCs as input, the TCR library was made. The material sequenced was peripheral blood mononuclear cells (PBMCs), taken at new diagnosis, from a patient treated with antithyroid drugs. These receptors came from a female donor with Graves disease.

In the case of this clonotype: This may arise from a read error, as a much more abundant clone is one base away. The V and J genes are TRBV20-1 and TRBJ2-1, with 7 positions matching TRBD2. From germline, CDR1 is DFQATT and CDR2 SNEGSKA (reference sequence). J was trimmed by 8 bases and V by 3 bases; bases with no gene match: 13. The CDR3 is made up of 15 amino acids. Here the CDR3 reads CSARAGGSSHHEQFF. The CDR3 region has the DNA TGCAGTGCTAGGGCTGGCGGGAGCTCGCACCATGAGCAGTTCTTC.

This clonotype appeared many times. This chain connects TRBV11-3 to TRBJ2-5; 7 nucleotides agree with TRBD1. Germline CDR1 and CDR2: SGHNT and YENEEA. The V and J ends lost 2 bases and 3 bases, in that order; junction bases with no gene match: 3. The CDR3 loop spans 14 amino acids. CDR3 sequence (DNA): TGTGCCAGCAGCTTAAGACAGGGAAAAGAGACCCAGTACTTC. It codes for CASSLRQGKETQYF.

The genes are TRBV20-1 and TRBJ1-4; 8 bases fit TRBD1. The germline CDR1 and CDR2 sequences are DFQATT and SNEGSKA (reference sequence). V lost 7 bases and J lost 4; bases outside the gene matches: 8. The CDR3 is 14 amino acids. This CDR3 reads CSVTRQGNNEKLFF. CDR3 sequence (DNA): TGCAGTGTCACGAGACAGGGGAATAATGAAAAACTGTTTTTT.

Regarding this clonotype: This may be a read error, as it is one base from a much larger clone. This chain links TRBV2 with TRBJ2-6; tentatively, D is TRBD1 or TRBD2 (5 bases each). The germline V gene has CDR1 SNHLY and CDR2 FYNNEI. The CDR3 runs 15 residues. This CDR3 reads CAISSRETGANVLTF. CDR3 coding DNA: TGTGCCATCAGTTCCAGGGAGACTGGGGCCAACGTCCTGACTTTC.

In its sample, this clonotype was seen many times. This chain connects TRBV5-1 to TRBJ2-1, with 8 bases matching TRBD2. Losses at the gene ends were 0 bases for V and 0 bases for J; bases not matched to a gene: 8. From germline, CDR1 is SGHRS and CDR2 YFSETQ. The CDR3 length is 18 residues. CDR3 in DNA: TGCGCCAGCAGCTTGGCGGTTAGCGGGGAGAGCTCCTACAATGAGCAGTTCTTC. Its protein is CASSLAVSGESSYNEQFF.

There are a few counts of this clonotype. The chain recombines TRBV7-3 with TRBJ1-1; a weak D match, TRBD1 (5 bases). The germline V gene has CDR1 SGHTA and CDR2 FQGTGA. The CDR3 runs to 15 residues. Trimming removed 5 bases at V and 4 bases at J, with 17 bases between. The CDR3 is CASSPTGLRGTEAFF. DNA for the CDR3: TGTGCCAGCAGCCCGACTGGATTAAGGGGCACTGAAGCTTTCTTT.

This clonotype was observed a handful of times. The genes are TRBV12-3 or TRBV12-4 and TRBJ2-1; D not resolved. The CDR3 covers 11 residues. V was pared by 2 bases and J by 8 bases, with 4 bases between. CDR3 amino acids: CASSLFYEQFF. The CDR3 bases are TGTGCCAGCAGTTTATTCTATGAGCAGTTCTTC.

V and J are TRBV3-1 and TRBJ1-2, with 8 bases identical to TRBD1. The ends lost 8 bases at V and 2 bases at J; junction bases unmatched: 7. Germline-derived CDR1 and CDR2 are LGHDT and YNNKEL (reference sequence). The CDR3 is 14 amino acids. For the CDR3, the DNA is TGTGCCAGCGCAAACAGGGGGTTAAACTATGGCTACACCTTC. This gives the protein CASANRGLNYGYTF.

This clonotype was seen a handful of times. The chain couples TRBV15 to TRBJ1-2; D gene ambiguous. Germline V gene sequence: CDR1 LNHNV, CDR2 YYDKDF (reference sequence). The V end was cut by 4 bases, the J end by 0 bases, with 6 bases between. This CDR3 spans 13 amino acids. The chain's CDR3 is CATSIGANYGYTF. CDR3 DNA sequence: TGTGCCACCAGCATTGGGGCTAACTATGGCTACACCTTC.

In this sample, this clonotype turned up once. This sequence is one base from a far larger clone and is likely a read error. The gene calls are TRBV11-3 and TRBJ2-5, with unresolved D. Trimming pared 1 base from V and 3 bases from J, leaving 15 bases between. CDR1 SGHNT and CDR2 YENEEA come from the germline V gene. The CDR3 sequence is 16 residues long. The CDR3: CASSLGVGILKETQYF. The CDR3 DNA is TGTGCCAGCAGCTTAGGTGTTGGAATCCTCAAAGAGACCCAGTACTTC.

This clonotype was recorded at least ten times. The gene calls are TRBV28 and TRBJ2-3, with D unclear. CDR1 MDHEN and CDR2 SYDVKM come from the germline V gene. The germline V and J ends were trimmed by 6 bases and 0 bases, with 10 bases remaining between them. The CDR3 totals 14 residues. The CDR3 DNA reads as TGTGCCAGCAGCGGGCTAGGTAGCACAGATACGCAGTATTTT. Protein sequence: CASSGLGSTDTQYF.

This chain connects TRBV11-2 to TRBJ2-1, with unresolved D. V lost 0 bases, J lost 3 bases, and 9 bases lay in between. Germline loops: CDR1 SGHAT, CDR2 FQNNGV. The CDR3 covers 15 residues. CDR3 nucleotides: TGTGCCAGCAGCTTAGAAGGCTCTAACTACAATGAGCAGTTCTTC. This codes for CASSLEGSNYNEQFF.

The table lists this clonotype with a few counts. The V and J genes are TRBV7-6 and TRBJ2-2, with TRBD1 identical over 12 bases. Germline V lookup: CDR1 SGHVS, CDR2 FNYEAQ. This CDR3 is 20 amino acids long. After removal of 2 bases from V and 5 bases from J, the junction contained 15 bases not matched to a gene. The CDR3 loop reads CASSLMWDRGRPLGTGELFF. CDR3 sequence (DNA): TGTGCCAGCAGCTTAATGTGGGACAGGGGGCGCCCCTTAGGAACCGGGGAGCTGTTTTTT.

This clonotype has at least ten counts. V is TRBV10-2 and J is TRBJ1-2; TRBD1 is a possible D gene (6 bases). V dropped 2 bases and J dropped 9 bases, with 16 bases sitting between them. There are 14 residues in the CDR3. Germline V gene lookup returns CDR1 WSHSY and CDR2 SAAADI. In DNA, the CDR3 is TGCGCCAGCAGTGAGCAGGGGTCCCTCTCAAGCTACACCTTC. Its translation: CASSEQGSLSSYTF.

A few counts support this clonotype. This chain joins TRBV30 and TRBJ2-2; a weak D match, TRBD1 (6 bases). The CDR3 covers 15 residues. From germline, CDR1 is GTSNPN and CDR2 SVGIG (reference sequence). Trimming cost V 0 bases and J 4 bases, with 12 bases left between them. The CDR3: CAWSVRRDITGELFF. The DNA for the CDR3 is TGTGCCTGGAGTGTCCGCCGGGACATCACCGGGGAGCTGTTTTTT.

This clonotype was found many times. V gene TRBV30 combines with J gene TRBJ1-1; TRBD1 matches 7 bases. The J segment lost 11 bases and the V segment lost 2 bases, leaving 11 bases of the junction unmatched. Germline V gene sequence: CDR1 GTSNPN, CDR2 SVGIG (reference sequence). This CDR3 contains 13 residues. The CDR3 loop is CAWSRAGGRGAFF. CDR3 coding DNA: TGTGCCTGGAGTAGGGCAGGGGGGCGAGGTGCTTTCTTT. The full variable domain, in which reference TRBV30 and TRBJ1-1 provide the parts outside the CDR3, is SQTIHQWPATLVQPVGSPLSLECTVEGTSNPNLYWYRQAAGRGLQLLFYSVGIGQISSEVPQNLSASRPQDRQFILSSKKLLLSDSGFYLCAWSRAGGRGAFFGQGTRLTVV.

This clonotype occurred a few times. The chain is built from TRBV9 and TRBJ2-1; TRBD1 aligns across 9 bases. From germline, CDR1 is SGDLS and CDR2 YYNGEE. Trimming removed 3 bases from V and 5 bases from J; junction bases left unmatched: 12. The CDR3 length is 17 residues. The CDR3 DNA sequence: TGTGCCAGCAGCGGTAGTGTACAGGGGGCGGGCCACAATGAGCAGTTCTTC. This codes for CASSGSVQGAGHNEQFF.

This clonotype was counted many times. V usage is TRBV3-1 and J usage is TRBJ2-1; D not resolved. V gave up 5 bases and J gave up 12 bases, with 14 bases separating them. The CDR3 covers 12 residues. Looked up from germline, CDR1 is LGHDT and CDR2 is YNNKEL (reference sequence). In nucleotides, the CDR3 is TGTGCCAGCAGCGATAGAGTTGAGAGGCAGTTCTTC. Protein: CASSDRVERQFF.

This clonotype was seen more than once but under ten times. This may stem from a read error, because a much larger clone lies one nucleotide away. The V and J genes are TRBV4-1 and TRBJ2-7; tentatively, D is TRBD2 (5 bases). Germline lookup yields CDR1 MGHRA and CDR2 YSYEKL. V was shortened by 1 base and J by 7 bases, with 17 bases between the two germline ends. This CDR3 has 15 residues. The CDR3, as DNA: TGCGCCAGCAGCCAAGGCCGCTTTGACTACAATGAGCAGTACTTC. Encoded protein: CASSQGRFDYNEQYF.

This clonotype was detected a few times. At one end the junction does not follow the germline gene, possibly because of a read error. J is TRBJ2-1 and V is TRBV11-2; TRBD1 or TRBD2 may be the D gene (6 bases each). The CDR3 has 15 amino acids. CDR1 is SGHAT and CDR2 is FQNNGV in the germline V gene. DNA for the CDR3: TGTGCCGGCAGCTTAGGAGGGGGTTTCTACAATGAGCAGTTCTTC. Residues: CAGSLGGGFYNEQFF. The whole variable domain, filled in from reference TRBV11-2 and TRBJ2-1, reads EAGVAQSPRYKIIEKRQSVAFWCNPISGHATLYWYQQILGQGPKLLIQFQNNGVVDDSQLPKDRFSAERLKGVDSTLKIQPAKLEDSAVYLCAGSLGGGFYNEQFFGPGTRLTVL.

The chain recombines TRBV3-1 with TRBJ2-1; D is perhaps TRBD2 (5 bases). This CDR3 is built from 16 residues. Trimming stripped 1 base from V and 4 bases from J, with 14 bases between. The germline V gene encodes CDR1 LGHDT and CDR2 YNNKEL (reference sequence). The CDR3: CASSQGEKRRYNEQFF. In nucleotides, the CDR3 is TGTGCCAGCAGCCAAGGGGAGAAGCGGCGTTACAATGAGCAGTTCTTC.

This clonotype was recorded at least ten times. The V gene is TRBV20-1, the J gene TRBJ2-7; the match to TRBD2 covers 7 bases. Germline V lookup: CDR1 DFQATT, CDR2 SNEGSKA (reference sequence). Trimming at V came to 0 bases and at J to 0 bases, leaving 5 bases not matched to a gene. This CDR3 has 15 amino acids. CDR3: CSARDPSGASYEQYF. CDR3 DNA: TGCAGTGCTAGAGATCCTAGCGGAGCCTCCTACGAGCAGTACTTC.

This clonotype was seen more than once but under ten times. The gene calls are TRBV3-1 and TRBJ2-2, with D possibly matching TRBD2 (5 bases). Germline V gene lookup returns CDR1 LGHDT and CDR2 YNNKEL (reference sequence). The CDR3 runs 14 residues. The germline V and J ends were trimmed by 5 bases and 5 bases, with 12 bases remaining between them. This chain's CDR3 is CASSEDWKTGELFF. The CDR3 region has the DNA TGTGCCAGCAGCGAGGACTGGAAAACCGGGGAGCTGTTTTTT.

This clonotype was counted ten times or more. The gene calls are TRBV10-1 and TRBJ2-5; 7 positions match TRBD2. The CDR3 covers 17 residues. J was trimmed by 4 bases and V by 2 bases; bases with no gene match: 13. Germline assignment: CDR1 WNHNN and CDR2 SYGVQD (reference sequence). The CDR3 DNA is TGCGCCAGCAGTGAGACTCCCGGGACTACGAGGGTAGAGACCCAGTACTTC. It codes for CASSETPGTTRVETQYF.

The gene calls are TRBV28 and TRBJ1-2, with 7 nucleotides matching TRBD1. The CDR3 consists of 15 residues. The V gene's germline CDR1 is MDHEN and CDR2 SYDVKM. The trim removed 5 bases at V and 2 bases at J, leaving 8 bases unmatched. CDR3 loop: CASSPHRGNNYGYTF. The CDR3 nucleotides are TGTGCCAGCAGTCCCCACAGGGGCAACAACTATGGCTACACCTTC.

In its sample, this clonotype was seen once. Because it lacks the conserved phenylalanine or tryptophan at the end, this CDR3 is likely a read error. The chain uses TRBV11-3 and TRBJ2-1, with TRBD1 identical over 7 bases. Trimming at V came to 4 bases and at J to 0 bases, leaving 0 bases not matched to a gene. The CDR3 runs 14 residues. The V gene's germline CDR1 is SGHNT and CDR2 YENEEA. The CDR3 sequence is CASSWDSSYNEQFY. CDR3 nucleotide sequence: TGTGCCAGCAGCTGGGACAGCTCCTACAATGAGCAGTTCTAC.